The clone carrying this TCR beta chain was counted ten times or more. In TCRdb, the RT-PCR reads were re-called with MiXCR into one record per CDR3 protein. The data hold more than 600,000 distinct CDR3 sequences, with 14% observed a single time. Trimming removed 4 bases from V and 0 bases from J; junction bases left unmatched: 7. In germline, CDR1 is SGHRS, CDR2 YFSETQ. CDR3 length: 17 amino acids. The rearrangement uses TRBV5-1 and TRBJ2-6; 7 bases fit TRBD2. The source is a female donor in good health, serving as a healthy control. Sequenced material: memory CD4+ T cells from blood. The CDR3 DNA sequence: TGCGCCAGCAGCCTAAACGGCGGGGGCTCTGGGGCCAACGTCCTGACTTTC. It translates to CASSLNGGGSGANVLTF.